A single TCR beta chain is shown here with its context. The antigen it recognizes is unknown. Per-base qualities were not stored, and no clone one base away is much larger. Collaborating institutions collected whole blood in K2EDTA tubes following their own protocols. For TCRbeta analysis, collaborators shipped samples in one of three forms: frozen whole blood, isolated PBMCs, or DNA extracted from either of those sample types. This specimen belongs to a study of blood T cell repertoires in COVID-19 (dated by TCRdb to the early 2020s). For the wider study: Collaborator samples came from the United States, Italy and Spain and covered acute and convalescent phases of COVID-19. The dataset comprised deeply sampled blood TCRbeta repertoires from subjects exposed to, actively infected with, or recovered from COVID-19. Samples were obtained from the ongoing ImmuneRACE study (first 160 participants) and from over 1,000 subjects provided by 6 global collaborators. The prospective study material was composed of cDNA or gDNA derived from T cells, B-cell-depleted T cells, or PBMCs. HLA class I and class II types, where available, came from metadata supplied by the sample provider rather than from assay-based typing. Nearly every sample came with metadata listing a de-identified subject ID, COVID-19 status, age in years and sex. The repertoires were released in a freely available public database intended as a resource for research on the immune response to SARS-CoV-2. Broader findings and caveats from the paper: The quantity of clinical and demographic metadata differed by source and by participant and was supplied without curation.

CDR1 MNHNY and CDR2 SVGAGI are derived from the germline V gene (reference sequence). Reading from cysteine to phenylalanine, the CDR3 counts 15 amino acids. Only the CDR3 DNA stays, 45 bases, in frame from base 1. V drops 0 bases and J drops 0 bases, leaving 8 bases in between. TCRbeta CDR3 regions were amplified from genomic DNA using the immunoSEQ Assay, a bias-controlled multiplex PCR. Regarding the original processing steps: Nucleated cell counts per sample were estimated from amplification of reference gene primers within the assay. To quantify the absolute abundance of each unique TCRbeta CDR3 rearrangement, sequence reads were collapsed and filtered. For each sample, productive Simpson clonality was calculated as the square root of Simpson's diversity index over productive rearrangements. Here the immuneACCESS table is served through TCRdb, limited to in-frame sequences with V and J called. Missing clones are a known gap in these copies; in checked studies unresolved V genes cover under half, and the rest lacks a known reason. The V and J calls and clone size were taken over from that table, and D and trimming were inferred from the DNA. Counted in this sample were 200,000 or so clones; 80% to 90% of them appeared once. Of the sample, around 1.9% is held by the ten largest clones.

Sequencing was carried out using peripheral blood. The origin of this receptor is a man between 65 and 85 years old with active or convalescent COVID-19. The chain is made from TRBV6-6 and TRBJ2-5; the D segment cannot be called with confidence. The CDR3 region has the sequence CASSYSWADQETQYF. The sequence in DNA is TGTGCCAGCAGTTACTCGTGGGCAGACCAAGAGACCCAGTACTTC.